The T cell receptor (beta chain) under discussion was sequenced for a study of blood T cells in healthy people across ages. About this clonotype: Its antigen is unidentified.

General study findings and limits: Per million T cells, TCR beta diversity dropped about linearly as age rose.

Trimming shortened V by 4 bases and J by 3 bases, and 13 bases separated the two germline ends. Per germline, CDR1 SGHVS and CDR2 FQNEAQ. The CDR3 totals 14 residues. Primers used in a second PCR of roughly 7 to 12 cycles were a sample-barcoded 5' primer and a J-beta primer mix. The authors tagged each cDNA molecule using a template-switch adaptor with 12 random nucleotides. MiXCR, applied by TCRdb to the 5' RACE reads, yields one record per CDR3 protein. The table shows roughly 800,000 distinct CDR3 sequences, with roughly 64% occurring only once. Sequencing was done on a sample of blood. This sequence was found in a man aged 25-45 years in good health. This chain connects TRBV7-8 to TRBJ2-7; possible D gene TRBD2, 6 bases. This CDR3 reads CASSSPGDYYEQYF. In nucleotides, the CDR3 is TGTGCCAGCAGCTCCCCGGGAGACTACTACGAGCAGTACTTC.